A selection of T cell receptor beta chains follows, all from one sample in a study of blood T cell repertoires in COVID-19. The data were produced by immunoSEQ multiplex PCR, yet TCRdb's version contains in-frame clones alone and is incomplete. This sample carries 84,000 or so clones, around nine tenths of them seen once, and the ten largest clones take approximately 5.1%. The sample comprised peripheral blood. These receptors were taken from a man aged 55 to 70 with acute or convalescent COVID-19. Each CDR3 is given with its conserved first and last residue. A D gene is named only where the DNA matches it firmly. The listing skips clone size in some rows; elsewhere it reads once, few, many or a size class.

V gene: TRBV11-2
clone size: -
J gene: TRBJ2-1
D gene: TRBD2
CDR3 protein: CASSLRSGGPFGVNEQFF
CDR3 DNA: TGTGCCAGCAGCCTTCGTAGCGGGGGGCCCTTCGGGGTTAATGAGCAGTTCTTC

V gene: TRBV5-5
clone size: -
J gene: TRBJ1-6
D gene: -
CDR3 protein: CASSADPLGNSPLHF
CDR3 DNA: TGTGCCAGCAGCGCGGATCCTTTGGGTAATTCACCCCTCCACTTT

V gene: TRBV30
clone size: -
J gene: TRBJ1-1
D gene: TRBD1
CDR3 protein: CASNRGRTEAFF
CDR3 DNA: TGTGCCTCTAACAGGGGGCGGACTGAAGCTTTCTTT

V gene: TRBV2
clone size: once
J gene: TRBJ2-2
D gene: TRBD2
CDR3 protein: CASSKIWGGSGELFF
CDR3 DNA: TGTGCCAGCAGTAAGATCTGGGGAGGGTCCGGGGAGCTGTTTTTT

V gene: TRBV6-2/TRBV6-3
clone size: -
J gene: TRBJ2-3
D gene: -
CDR3 protein: CASTPRVGALTDTQYF
CDR3 DNA: TGTGCCAGCACCCCTCGTGTTGGGGCCCTCACAGATACGCAGTATTTT

V gene: TRBV9
clone size: -
J gene: TRBJ1-5
D gene: TRBD1
CDR3 protein: CASGGQDNQPQHF
CDR3 DNA: TGTGCCAGCGGAGGACAGGACAATCAGCCCCAGCATTTT

V gene: TRBV11-2
clone size: -
J gene: TRBJ1-3
D gene: -
CDR3 protein: CASSSTPRGSGNTIYF
CDR3 DNA: TGTGCCAGCAGCTCCACGCCGCGGGGATCTGGAAACACCATATATTTT

V gene: TRBV9
clone size: -
J gene: TRBJ1-1
D gene: -
CDR3 protein: CASSPGQSMNTEAFF
CDR3 DNA: TGTGCCAGCAGCCCTGGACAGTCGATGAACACTGAAGCTTTCTTT

V gene: TRBV7-9
clone size: -
J gene: TRBJ2-7
D gene: -
CDR3 protein: CASSSGTTPYEQYF
CDR3 DNA: TGTGCCAGCAGCTCCGGGACAACACCCTACGAGCAGTACTTC

V gene: TRBV3-1/TRBV3-2
clone size: -
J gene: TRBJ2-7
D gene: TRBD1
CDR3 protein: CASSFQGVQYF
CDR3 DNA: TGTGCCAGCAGCTTCCAGGGGGTGCAGTACTTC

V gene: TRBV6-2/TRBV6-3
clone size: -
J gene: TRBJ2-1
D gene: -
CDR3 protein: CASSQTGSYNEQFF
CDR3 DNA: TGTGCCAGCAGTCAGACAGGTTCCTACAATGAGCAGTTCTTC

V gene: TRBV2
clone size: -
J gene: TRBJ2-2
D gene: TRBD2
CDR3 protein: CASTLGLANTGELFF
CDR3 DNA: TGTGCCAGCACGTTGGGACTAGCAAACACCGGGGAGCTGTTTTTT

V gene: TRBV19
clone size: -
J gene: TRBJ2-3
D gene: -
CDR3 protein: CASSGGAGDTQYF
CDR3 DNA: TGTGCCAGTAGTGGAGGGGCGGGAGATACGCAGTATTTT

V gene: TRBV19
clone size: few
J gene: TRBJ2-1
D gene: TRBD2
CDR3 protein: CASSGSGGFNNEQFF
CDR3 DNA: TGTGCCAGCAGCGGTAGCGGGGGGTTTAACAATGAGCAGTTCTTC

V gene: TRBV9
clone size: -
J gene: TRBJ2-2
D gene: TRBD1
CDR3 protein: CASSHQTGAAGELFF
CDR3 DNA: TGTGCCAGCAGCCATCAGACAGGGGCGGCCGGGGAGCTGTTTTTT

V gene: TRBV15
clone size: once
J gene: TRBJ1-2
D gene: TRBD1
CDR3 protein: CATSPGRGFGNAYGYTF
CDR3 DNA: TGTGCCACCAGCCCGGGCAGGGGGTTCGGGAATGCCTATGGCTACACCTTC

V gene: TRBV11-3
clone size: -
J gene: TRBJ1-2
D gene: -
CDR3 protein: CASSLDLTEAYGYTF
CDR3 DNA: TGTGCCAGCAGCTTAGACCTCACCGAGGCATATGGCTACACCTTC

V gene: TRBV5-6
clone size: -
J gene: TRBJ2-7
D gene: -
CDR3 protein: CASSFPGSEQYF
CDR3 DNA: TGTGCCAGCAGCTTTCCTGGGAGTGAGCAGTACTTC

V gene: TRBV9
clone size: -
J gene: TRBJ2-5
D gene: TRBD1
CDR3 protein: CASSAELEGAGETQYF
CDR3 DNA: TGTGCCAGCAGCGCAGAACTAGAGGGGGCCGGGGAGACCCAGTACTTC

V gene: TRBV5-4
clone size: -
J gene: TRBJ1-2
D gene: TRBD1
CDR3 protein: CASSLAPRQGVGGYTF
CDR3 DNA: TGTGCCAGCAGCTTGGCCCCCCGGCAGGGGGTTGGTGGCTACACCTTC

V gene: TRBV3-1/TRBV3-2
clone size: -
J gene: TRBJ1-3
D gene: -
CDR3 protein: CASSPSRAGGNTIYF
CDR3 DNA: TGTGCCAGCAGCCCGTCCCGAGCGGGTGGAAACACCATATATTTT

V gene: TRBV4-1
clone size: -
J gene: TRBJ2-4
D gene: -
CDR3 protein: CASSRGVLAKNIQYF
CDR3 DNA: TGCGCCAGCAGCCGCGGAGTCCTAGCCAAAAACATTCAGTACTTC

V gene: TRBV19
clone size: -
J gene: TRBJ1-3
D gene: -
CDR3 protein: CASEEGWNSGNTIYF
CDR3 DNA: TGTGCCAGTGAAGAGGGTTGGAACTCTGGAAACACCATATATTTT

V gene: TRBV4-1
clone size: -
J gene: TRBJ1-6
D gene: -
CDR3 protein: CASSQPPGHSYNSPLHF
CDR3 DNA: TGCGCCAGCAGCCAACCTCCTGGACATTCCTATAATTCACCCCTCCACTTT

V gene: TRBV25-1
clone size: once
J gene: TRBJ1-2
D gene: TRBD1
CDR3 protein: CASSGTGVYGYTF
CDR3 DNA: TGTGCCAGCAGTGGGACAGGGGTCTATGGCTACACCTTC

V gene: TRBV2
clone size: -
J gene: TRBJ2-3
D gene: TRBD1
CDR3 protein: CASSEVAGGLYRDTQYF
CDR3 DNA: TGTGCCAGCAGTGAAGTGGCAGGGGGCCTATATAGAGATACGCAGTATTTT

V gene: TRBV28
clone size: -
J gene: TRBJ1-3
D gene: TRBD1
CDR3 protein: CASSPMQGAGNTIYF
CDR3 DNA: TGTGCCAGCAGCCCGATGCAGGGGGCTGGAAACACCATATATTTT

V gene: TRBV1
clone size: -
J gene: TRBJ2-1
D gene: -
CDR3 protein: CTSSHPSTTLRLATNSYNEQFF
CDR3 DNA: TGCACCAGCAGCCACCCGTCCACGACCCTTAGACTAGCTACGAACTCCTACAATGAGCAGTTCTTC

V gene: TRBV5-6
clone size: -
J gene: TRBJ1-1
D gene: -
CDR3 protein: CASSSQQNTEAFF
CDR3 DNA: TGTGCCAGCAGCTCCCAACAGAACACTGAAGCTTTCTTT

V gene: TRBV6-1
clone size: -
J gene: TRBJ1-4
D gene: -
CDR3 protein: CASSEMWGAEEKLFF
CDR3 DNA: TGTGCCAGCAGTGAAATGTGGGGAGCCGAGGAAAAACTGTTTTTT

V gene: TRBV14
clone size: -
J gene: TRBJ1-5
D gene: -
CDR3 protein: CASSPVGAGFIDQPQHF
CDR3 DNA: TGTGCCAGCAGCCCCGTGGGGGCAGGGTTCATCGATCAGCCCCAGCATTTT

V gene: TRBV24-1
clone size: -
J gene: TRBJ2-7
D gene: -
CDR3 protein: CATVKGGYEQYF
CDR3 DNA: TGTGCCACCGTCAAAGGGGGCTACGAGCAGTACTTC

V gene: TRBV9
clone size: -
J gene: TRBJ1-5
D gene: -
CDR3 protein: CASSVGGGNQPQHF
CDR3 DNA: TGTGCCAGCAGCGTAGGTGGGGGGAATCAGCCCCAGCATTTT

V gene: TRBV6-6
clone size: -
J gene: TRBJ2-2
D gene: TRBD1
CDR3 protein: CASSYPQGQVGELFF
CDR3 DNA: TGTGCCAGCAGTTACCCTCAGGGACAGGTCGGGGAGCTGTTTTTT

V gene: TRBV2
clone size: -
J gene: TRBJ1-5
D gene: -
CDR3 protein: CASSDNRVTSNQPQHF
CDR3 DNA: TGTGCCAGCAGCGATAACAGAGTTACTAGCAATCAGCCCCAGCATTTT

V gene: TRBV10-3
clone size: -
J gene: TRBJ2-1
D gene: TRBD2
CDR3 protein: CAISGLAGAPTSYNEQFF
CDR3 DNA: TGTGCCATCAGCGGACTAGCGGGGGCCCCGACGAGCTACAATGAGCAGTTCTTC

V gene: TRBV12-3/TRBV12-4
clone size: -
J gene: TRBJ1-1
D gene: -
CDR3 protein: CASTLGGNEAFF
CDR3 DNA: TGTGCCAGCACCCTGGGGGGAAATGAAGCTTTCTTT

V gene: TRBV4-3
clone size: -
J gene: TRBJ1-2
D gene: TRBD1
CDR3 protein: CASSLTPTGGGYGYTF
CDR3 DNA: TGCGCCAGCAGCCTGACCCCTACAGGGGGCGGATATGGCTACACCTTC

V gene: TRBV5-6
clone size: -
J gene: TRBJ1-1
D gene: TRBD1
CDR3 protein: CASSSGQDTEAFF
CDR3 DNA: TGTGCCAGCAGCTCAGGACAGGACACTGAAGCTTTCTTT

V gene: TRBV5-3
clone size: -
J gene: TRBJ1-1
D gene: TRBD1
CDR3 protein: CARSAGTGVNTEAFF
CDR3 DNA: TGTGCCAGAAGCGCGGGGACAGGAGTCAACACTGAAGCTTTCTTT

V gene: TRBV18
clone size: -
J gene: TRBJ1-3
D gene: TRBD1
CDR3 protein: CASSPTGLSGNTIYF
CDR3 DNA: TGTGCCAGCTCACCGACAGGGCTCTCTGGAAACACCATATATTTT

V gene: TRBV5-1
clone size: -
J gene: TRBJ2-1
D gene: TRBD1
CDR3 protein: CASSLVARTGGLNEQFF
CDR3 DNA: TGCGCCAGCAGCTTGGTCGCCCGGACAGGTGGGTTGAATGAGCAGTTCTTC

V gene: TRBV7-2
clone size: -
J gene: TRBJ2-5
D gene: TRBD2
CDR3 protein: CASSPRRGGGLREETQYF
CDR3 DNA: TGTGCCAGCAGCCCCCGACGGGGCGGGGGGCTTCGAGAGGAGACCCAGTACTTC

V gene: TRBV7-8
clone size: -
J gene: TRBJ2-7
D gene: TRBD1
CDR3 protein: CASSLEPGQPYEQYF
CDR3 DNA: TGTGCCAGCAGCTTAGAGCCGGGACAGCCCTACGAGCAGTACTTC

V gene: TRBV7-3
clone size: -
J gene: TRBJ2-6
D gene: -
CDR3 protein: CASSPLAGAPSGANVLTF
CDR3 DNA: TGTGCCAGCAGCCCCCTCGCGGGGGCCCCCTCTGGGGCCAACGTCCTGACTTTC

V gene: TRBV25-1
clone size: -
J gene: TRBJ1-6
D gene: -
CDR3 protein: CASSEYGGGYNSPLHF
CDR3 DNA: TGTGCCAGCAGTGAATATGGAGGAGGATATAATTCACCCCTCCACTTT

V gene: TRBV7-8
clone size: -
J gene: TRBJ1-2
D gene: -
CDR3 protein: CASSFWGPDDGYTF
CDR3 DNA: TGTGCCAGCAGCTTTTGGGGCCCCGATGATGGCTACACCTTC

V gene: TRBV19
clone size: -
J gene: TRBJ2-7
D gene: TRBD1
CDR3 protein: CASSLAGGFDHEQYF
CDR3 DNA: TGTGCCAGTAGTCTGGCAGGGGGCTTCGACCACGAGCAGTACTTC

V gene: TRBV3-1/TRBV3-2
clone size: -
J gene: TRBJ2-1
D gene: -
CDR3 protein: CASSQLGEQFF
CDR3 DNA: TGTGCCAGCAGCCAACTCGGTGAGCAGTTCTTC

V gene: TRBV7-2
clone size: -
J gene: TRBJ2-4
D gene: -
CDR3 protein: CASSSGVSGNIQYF
CDR3 DNA: TGTGCCAGCAGCTCAGGGGTTTCGGGAAACATTCAGTACTTC

V gene: TRBV6-2/TRBV6-3
clone size: -
J gene: TRBJ1-2
D gene: TRBD1
CDR3 protein: CASSKPNARDRSGYTF
CDR3 DNA: TGTGCCAGCAGTAAACCCAATGCCCGGGACAGGAGCGGCTACACCTTC

V gene: TRBV10-3
clone size: few
J gene: TRBJ1-2
D gene: -
CDR3 protein: CAIQSQGSHYGYTF
CDR3 DNA: TGTGCCATCCAAAGCCAGGGGTCCCACTATGGCTACACCTTC

V gene: TRBV19
clone size: -
J gene: TRBJ2-6
D gene: -
CDR3 protein: CASSGESGANVLTF
CDR3 DNA: TGTGCCAGTAGCGGGGAAAGTGGGGCCAACGTCCTGACTTTC

V gene: TRBV27
clone size: -
J gene: TRBJ1-1
D gene: -
CDR3 protein: CASSFRLGGEAFF
CDR3 DNA: TGTGCCAGCAGTTTTAGGCTCGGGGGTGAAGCTTTCTTT